Listed below are T cell receptor beta chains from one sample, sequenced in a study of T cell responses to AZD1222 COVID-19 vaccine. Generated by immunoSEQ multiplex PCR, the TCRdb table keeps only in-frame clones and is missing some. This sample has 85,000 to 120,000 clones, with roughly 88% found just once. This specimen consisted of peripheral blood, obtained on day 0 of AZD1222 vaccination. Every receptor here comes from an adult in good health. Each CDR3 is given with its conserved first and last residue. The D gene is left open where the match is weak. A clone size is listed for some rows: how often the clone was seen (once, few, many), or a class if it is expanded.

.	TRBV18	16	TRBJ2-1	.	TGTGCCAGCTCTTCCCTTGGACGCGCCTCCTACAATGAGCAGTTCTTC	CASSSLGRASYNEQFF
once	TRBV10-3	16	TRBJ2-3	TRBD2	TGTGCCATCTCTCCGGGGCTAGCGGAGGGCACAGATACGCAGTATTTT	CAISPGLAEGTDTQYF
.	TRBV5-1	15	TRBJ2-3	TRBD2	TGCGCCAGCAGCTTGGGGCTAGCGGGAGGGAATACGCAGTATTTT	CASSLGLAGGNTQYF
.	TRBV10-3	13	TRBJ2-1	.	TGTGCCATCAGCTCGGGACTCTACAATGAGCAGTTCTTC	CAISSGLYNEQFF
.	TRBV6-5	14	TRBJ1-4	.	TGTGCCAGCAAGATGAGGCAGGGTCCCGAAAAACTGTTTTTT	CASKMRQGPEKLFF
.	TRBV9	15	TRBJ2-3	TRBD1	TGTGCCAGCGGATCCGGGGCAGGGGGAACAGATACGCAGTATTTT	CASGSGAGGTDTQYF
.	TRBV29-1	12	TRBJ1-1	TRBD1	TGCAGCGCTGGGACAGGTTACACTGAAGCTTTCTTT	CSAGTGYTEAFF
.	TRBV19	14	TRBJ1-5	.	TGTGCCAGTAGTAAGGCAAAGGGGCCTCAGCCCCAGCATTTT	CASSKAKGPQPQHF
.	TRBV7-8	15	TRBJ1-1	.	TGTGCCAGCAGCCTATTCGGGGGGGATAACACTGAAGCTTTCTTT	CASSLFGGDNTEAFF
.	TRBV2	13	TRBJ2-1	.	TGTGCCAGCAGTGGAGACAGTTACAATGAGCAGTTCTTC	CASSGDSYNEQFF
few	TRBV2	15	TRBJ1-3	TRBD1	TGTGCCAGCAGGACAGGGGTTTTTTCTGGAAACACCATATATTTT	CASRTGVFSGNTIYF
.	TRBV7-2	14	TRBJ1-6	TRBD1	TGTGCCAGCAGCTTGGGGACAGGGTCTTCACCCCTCCACTTT	CASSLGTGSSPLHF
.	TRBV28	13	TRBJ2-5	.	TGTGCCAGCAGTGACATAAGTTCCAAGACCCAGTACTTC	CASSDISSKTQYF
.	TRBV7-2	16	TRBJ2-7	TRBD2	TGTGCCAGCAGCTTAGGGGGACTAGCGGGAGTAGATGAGCAGTACTTC	CASSLGGLAGVDEQYF
.	TRBV28	14	TRBJ1-1	.	TGTGCCAGCAGTTTAAGTTGGAGTAACACTGAAGCTTTCTTT	CASSLSWSNTEAFF
.	TRBV24-1	14	TRBJ1-2	.	TGTGCCACCAGTGATTTAGGGCAGGGATATGGCTACACCTTC	CATSDLGQGYGYTF
once	TRBV11-2	15	TRBJ2-7	TRBD2	TGTGCCAGCAGCTTGCGGCTAGCGGGAGCTTACGAGCAGTACTTC	CASSLRLAGAYEQYF
.	TRBV7-8	13	TRBJ2-2	.	TGTGCCAGCGGGCCCGGGAACACCGGGGAGCTGTTTTTT	CASGPGNTGELFF
.	TRBV7-2	16	TRBJ2-1	.	TGTGCCAGCAGCTTAGAAGGGACCCAATTATACAATGAGCAGTTCTTC	CASSLEGTQLYNEQFF
.	TRBV28	13	TRBJ1-5	.	TGTGCCAGCAGTCGCCTGACAGATCAGCCCCAGCATTTT	CASSRLTDQPQHF
.	TRBV15	15	TRBJ1-5	.	TGTGCCACCAGCAGAGATCCTCAGGGGAATCAGCCCCAGCATTTT	CATSRDPQGNQPQHF
.	TRBV6-5	14	TRBJ2-1	.	TGTGCCAGCAACGGGGCGGGACTCTACAATGAGCAGTTCTTC	CASNGAGLYNEQFF
.	TRBV5-1	15	TRBJ2-2	.	TGCGCCAGCAGCTTGGGGGGCGCGAACACCGGGGAGCTGTTTTTT	CASSLGGANTGELFF
.	TRBV10-2	15	TRBJ1-2	.	TGCGCCAGCAGCGCGAACTCAGGGGATTCCTATGGCTACACCTTC	CASSANSGDSYGYTF
.	TRBV7-3	14	TRBJ2-6	.	TGTGCCAGCAGCCTCGGAAACGCCATCCCCGTCCTGACTTTC	CASSLGNAIPVLTF
.	TRBV10-3	14	TRBJ2-7	.	TGTGCCATCAGTGCGGTAGGGGGGACCTACGAGCAGTACTTC	CAISAVGGTYEQYF
.	TRBV27	13	TRBJ2-7	.	TGTGCCAGCAGTACAGGGAGCTCCTACGAGCAGTACTTC	CASSTGSSYEQYF